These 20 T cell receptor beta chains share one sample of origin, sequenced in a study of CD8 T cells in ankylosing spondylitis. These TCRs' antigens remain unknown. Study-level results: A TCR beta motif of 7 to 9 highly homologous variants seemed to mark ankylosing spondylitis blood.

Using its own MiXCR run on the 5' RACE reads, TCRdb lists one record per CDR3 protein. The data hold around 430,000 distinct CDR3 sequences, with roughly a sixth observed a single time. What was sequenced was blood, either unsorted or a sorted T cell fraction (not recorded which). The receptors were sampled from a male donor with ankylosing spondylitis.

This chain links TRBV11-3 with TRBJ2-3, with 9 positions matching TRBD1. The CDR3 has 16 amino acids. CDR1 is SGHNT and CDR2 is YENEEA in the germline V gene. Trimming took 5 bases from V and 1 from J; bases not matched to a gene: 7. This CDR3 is CASSLRQGVGTDTQYF. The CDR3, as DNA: TGTGCCAGCAGCCTCAGACAGGGGGTAGGCACAGATACGCAGTATTTT.

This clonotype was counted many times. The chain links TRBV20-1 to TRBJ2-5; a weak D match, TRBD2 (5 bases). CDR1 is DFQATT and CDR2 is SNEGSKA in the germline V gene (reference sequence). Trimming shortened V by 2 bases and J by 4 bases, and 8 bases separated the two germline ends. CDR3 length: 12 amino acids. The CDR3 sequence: CSARSGRETQYF. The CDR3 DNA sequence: TGCAGTGCTAGATCGGGGAGAGAGACCCAGTACTTC.

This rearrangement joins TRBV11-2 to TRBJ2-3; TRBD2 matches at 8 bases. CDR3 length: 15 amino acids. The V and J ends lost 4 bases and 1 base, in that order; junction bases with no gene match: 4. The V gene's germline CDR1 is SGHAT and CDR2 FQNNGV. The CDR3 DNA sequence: TGTGCCAGCAGCTGGCCCGGGGGGGGCACAGATACGCAGTATTTT. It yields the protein CASSWPGGGTDTQYF.

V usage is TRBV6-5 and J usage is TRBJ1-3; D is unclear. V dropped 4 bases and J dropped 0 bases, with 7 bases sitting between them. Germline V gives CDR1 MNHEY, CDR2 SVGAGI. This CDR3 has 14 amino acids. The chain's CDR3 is CASSSVNSGNTIYF. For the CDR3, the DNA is TGTGCCAGCAGTTCGGTGAACTCTGGAAACACCATATATTTT.

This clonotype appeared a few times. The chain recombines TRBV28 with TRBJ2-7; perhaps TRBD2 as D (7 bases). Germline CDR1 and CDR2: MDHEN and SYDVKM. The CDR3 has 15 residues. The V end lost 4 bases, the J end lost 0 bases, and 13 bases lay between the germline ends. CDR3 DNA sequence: TGTGCCAGCAGTTATGGGGGGGCTTCCTCCTACGAGCAGTACTTC. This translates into CASSYGGASSYEQYF.

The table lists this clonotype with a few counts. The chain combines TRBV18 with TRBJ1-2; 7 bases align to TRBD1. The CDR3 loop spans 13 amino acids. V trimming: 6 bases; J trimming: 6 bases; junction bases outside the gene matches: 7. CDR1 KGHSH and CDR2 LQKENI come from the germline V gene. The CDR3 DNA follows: TGTGCCAGCTCCACATTGACAGGGCATGGCTACACCTTC. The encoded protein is CASSTLTGHGYTF.

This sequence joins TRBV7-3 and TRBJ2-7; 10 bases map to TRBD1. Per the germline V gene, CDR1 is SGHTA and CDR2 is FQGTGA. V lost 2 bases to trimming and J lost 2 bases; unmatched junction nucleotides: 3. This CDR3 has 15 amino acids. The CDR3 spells CASSLGTGDTYEQYF. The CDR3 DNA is TGTGCCAGCAGCTTAGGGACAGGGGACACCTACGAGCAGTACTTC.

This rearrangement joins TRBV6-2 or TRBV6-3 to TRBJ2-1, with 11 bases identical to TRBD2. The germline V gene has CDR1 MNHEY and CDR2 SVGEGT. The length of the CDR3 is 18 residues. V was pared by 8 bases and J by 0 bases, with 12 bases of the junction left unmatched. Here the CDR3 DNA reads TGTGCCAGCGAGGGAGTGGCACTAGCGGGGGTCTCCTACAATGAGCAGTTCTTC. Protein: CASEGVALAGVSYNEQFF.

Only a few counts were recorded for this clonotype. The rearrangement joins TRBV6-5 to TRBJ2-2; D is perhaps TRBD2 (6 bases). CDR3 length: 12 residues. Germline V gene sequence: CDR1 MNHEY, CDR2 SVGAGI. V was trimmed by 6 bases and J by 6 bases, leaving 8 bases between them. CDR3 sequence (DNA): TGTGCCAGCAGGGAGGGTTCCGGGGAGCTGTTTTTT. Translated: CASREGSGELFF.

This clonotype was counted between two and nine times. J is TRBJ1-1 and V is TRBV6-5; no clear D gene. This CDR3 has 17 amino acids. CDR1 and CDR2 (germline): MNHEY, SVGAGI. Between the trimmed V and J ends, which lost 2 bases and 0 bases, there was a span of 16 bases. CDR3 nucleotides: TGTGCCAGCAGTTACCGACGTCCATCGCTAATGAACACTGAAGCTTTCTTT. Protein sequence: CASSYRRPSLMNTEAFF.

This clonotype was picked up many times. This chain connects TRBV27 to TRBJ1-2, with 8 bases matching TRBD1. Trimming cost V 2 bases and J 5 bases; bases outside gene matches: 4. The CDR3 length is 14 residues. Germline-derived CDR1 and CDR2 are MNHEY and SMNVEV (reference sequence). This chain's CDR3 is CASSLAGTGYGYTF. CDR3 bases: TGTGCCAGCAGTTTAGCAGGGACAGGATATGGCTACACCTTC.

The CDR3 loop is CASSERGGGSTDTQYF. DNA for the CDR3: TGTGCCAGCAGTGAACGGGGCGGAGGATCAACAGATACGCAGTATTTT. The J gene is TRBJ2-3, the V gene TRBV2; tentatively, D is TRBD1 or TRBD2 (5 bases each). The CDR3 contains 16 residues. V shed 2 bases and J shed 3 bases, with 15 bases lying between them. Looked up from germline, CDR1 is SNHLY and CDR2 is FYNNEI.

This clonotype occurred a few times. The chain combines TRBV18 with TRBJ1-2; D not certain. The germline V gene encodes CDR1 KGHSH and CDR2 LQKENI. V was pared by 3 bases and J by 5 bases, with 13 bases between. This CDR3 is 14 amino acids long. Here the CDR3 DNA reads TGTGCCAGCTCACCGGGCCGTGTTGGGTATGGCTACACCTTC. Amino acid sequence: CASSPGRVGYGYTF.

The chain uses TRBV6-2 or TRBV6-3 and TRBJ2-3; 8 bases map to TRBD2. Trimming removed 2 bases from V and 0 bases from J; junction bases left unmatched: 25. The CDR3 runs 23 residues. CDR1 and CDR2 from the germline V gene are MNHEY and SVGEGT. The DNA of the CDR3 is TGTGCCAGCAGTTACGCCTGGGATGGGTCCTTGGGGACTAGGGCCCGTAGCACAGATACGCAGTATTTT. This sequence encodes CASSYAWDGSLGTRARSTDTQYF.

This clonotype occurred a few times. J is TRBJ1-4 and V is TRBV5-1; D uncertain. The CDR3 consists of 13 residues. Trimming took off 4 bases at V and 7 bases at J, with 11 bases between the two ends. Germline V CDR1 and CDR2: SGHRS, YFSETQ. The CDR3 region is CASSRREGEKLFF. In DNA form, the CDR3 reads TGCGCCAGCAGCCGGCGGGAGGGTGAAAAACTGTTTTTT.

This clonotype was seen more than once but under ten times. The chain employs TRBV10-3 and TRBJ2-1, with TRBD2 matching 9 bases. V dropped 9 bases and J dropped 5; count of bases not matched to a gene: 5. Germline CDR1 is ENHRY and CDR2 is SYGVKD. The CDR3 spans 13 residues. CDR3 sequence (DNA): TGTGCCATAAGCGGGAGGCCCGACAATGAGCAGTTCTTC. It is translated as CAISGRPDNEQFF.

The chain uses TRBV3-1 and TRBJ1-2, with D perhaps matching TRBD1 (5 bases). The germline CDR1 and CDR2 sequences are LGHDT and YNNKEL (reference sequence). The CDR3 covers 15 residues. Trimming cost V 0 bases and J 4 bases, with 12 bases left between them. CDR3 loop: CASSQEFQGAYGYTF. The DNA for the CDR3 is TGTGCCAGCAGCCAAGAGTTTCAGGGCGCCTATGGCTACACCTTC.

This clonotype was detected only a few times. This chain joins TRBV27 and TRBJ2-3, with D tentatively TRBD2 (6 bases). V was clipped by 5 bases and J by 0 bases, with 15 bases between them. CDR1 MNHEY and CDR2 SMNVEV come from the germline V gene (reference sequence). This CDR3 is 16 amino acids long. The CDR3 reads CASSPASADSTDTQYF. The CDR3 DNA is TGTGCCAGCAGTCCTGCTAGCGCCGATAGCACAGATACGCAGTATTTT.

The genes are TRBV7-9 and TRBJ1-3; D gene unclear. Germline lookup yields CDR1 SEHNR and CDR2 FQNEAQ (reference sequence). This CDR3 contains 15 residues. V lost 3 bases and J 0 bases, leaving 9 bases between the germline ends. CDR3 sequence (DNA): TGTGCCAGCAGCTTGGGAGACTCCTCTGGAAACACCATATATTTT. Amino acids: CASSLGDSSGNTIYF. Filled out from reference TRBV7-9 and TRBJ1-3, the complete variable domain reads DTGVSQNPRHKITKRGQNVTFRCDPISEHNRLYWYRQTLGQGPEFLTYFQNEAQLEKSRLLSDRFSAERPKGSFSTLEIQRTEQGDSAMYLCASSLGDSSGNTIYFGEGSWLTVV.

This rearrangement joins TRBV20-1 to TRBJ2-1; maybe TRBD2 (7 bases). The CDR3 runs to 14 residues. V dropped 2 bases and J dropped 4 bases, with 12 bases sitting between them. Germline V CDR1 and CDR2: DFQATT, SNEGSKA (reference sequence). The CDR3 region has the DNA TGCAGTGCTAGACCCGGGGGGCCTTACAATGAGCAGTTCTTC. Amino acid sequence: CSARPGGPYNEQFF.